This TCR beta chain was profiled in a study of blood T cells in healthy people across ages. Trimming removed 7 bases from V and 4 bases from J, with 16 bases in between. CDR3 length: 14 residues. Germline assignment: CDR1 MNHNY and CDR2 SVGAGI (reference sequence). Using a J-beta primer mix together with a sample-barcoded 5' primer, a second PCR was run for roughly 7 to 11 cycles. TCRdb analysed the 5' RACE reads with MiXCR anew, one entry per CDR3 protein. The table includes approximately 400,000 distinct CDR3 sequences, 45% to 60% detected once. The chain uses TRBV6-6 and TRBJ2-5, with D possibly called TRBD1 or TRBD2 (5 bases each). This TCR was recovered from a man in his 60s in good health. Specimen: blood. As DNA, the CDR3 is TGTGCCAGCAACCGGGACGGGCGGTTAGAGACCCAGTACTTC. Encoded protein: CASNRDGRLETQYF.